Listed below are T cell receptor beta chains from one sample, sequenced in a study of blood T cell repertoires in COVID-19. The assay was immunoSEQ multiplex PCR, and TCRdb's table has in-frame clones only and misses some. There are around 220,000 clones in the sample; 80% occur only once, and around 7% lies in the top ten. Source material: PBMCs or T cells enriched from blood (not recorded which). Receptors were obtained from a woman between 35 and 50 years old with acute COVID-19. CDR3s include the opening cysteine and the closing phenylalanine or tryptophan. D genes are given only for firm matches. The listing skips clone size in some rows; elsewhere it reads once, few, many or a size class.

NA,NA,TRBJ1-5,TRBV12-3/TRBV12-4,13,TGTGCCAGCAGTTCACAGGGTTCACAGCCCCAGCATTTT,CASSSQGSQPQHF
NA,NA,TRBJ1-6,TRBV7-3,16,TGTGCCAGCAGCTTGCTCGGGGGGCGAAATAATTCACCCCTCCACTTT,CASSLLGGRNNSPLHF
once,TRBD1,TRBJ1-6,TRBV5-4,15,TGTGCCAGCAGCTTATCACAGGGGGCTCCTTCACCCCTCCACTTT,CASSLSQGAPSPLHF
NA,NA,TRBJ1-1,TRBV20-1,11,TGCAGTGCTAGAGCCCAGACTGAAGCTTTCTTT,CSARAQTEAFF
NA,NA,TRBJ1-5,TRBV7-2,16,TGTGCCAGCAGCCCCATTGCAGGAATTAGCAATCAGCCCCAGCATTTT,CASSPIAGISNQPQHF
NA,NA,TRBJ2-2,TRBV6-2/TRBV6-3,12,TGTGCCAGCAGTTATGGGCCCCGGGAGCTGTTTTTT,CASSYGPRELFF
once,NA,TRBJ2-7,TRBV5-4,14,TGTGCCAGCAGCTCGGACTTGTGGGCCTACGAGCAGTACTTC,CASSSDLWAYEQYF
NA,TRBD2,TRBJ2-3,TRBV5-1,15,TGCGCCAGCAGCCCTAGGACTAGCAGCACAGATACGCAGTATTTT,CASSPRTSSTDTQYF
once,TRBD1,TRBJ1-4,TRBV27,15,TGTGCCAGCAGTTTTGTGGGGACAGGGCCGACAAAACTGTTTTTT,CASSFVGTGPTKLFF
once,NA,TRBJ2-7,TRBV7-2,13,TGTGCCAGCAGCTTAGCGAGAGCCTACGAGCAGTACTTC,CASSLARAYEQYF
few,NA,TRBJ2-7,TRBV6-5,13,TGTGCCAGCCCCCGGGACACCTCCTACGAGCAGTACTTC,CASPRDTSYEQYF
NA,TRBD2,TRBJ2-7,TRBV14,15,TGTGCCAGCAGCCCGCTGCTAGCGGGTACCTACGAGCAGTACTTC,CASSPLLAGTYEQYF
NA,TRBD1,TRBJ1-4,TRBV19,15,TGTGCCAGTAGTATTCGGGACAGGGCTGGTGAAAAACTGTTTTTT,CASSIRDRAGEKLFF
NA,NA,TRBJ1-2,TRBV30,13,TGTGCCTGGAGTGTACGAAGGGGGAATGGCTACACCTTC,CAWSVRRGNGYTF
NA,NA,TRBJ2-1,TRBV28,13,TGTGCCGGTCGGGGAGGCTCCTACAATGAGCAGTTCTTC,CAGRGGSYNEQFF
NA,TRBD2,TRBJ2-3,TRBV4-2,13,TGTGCCAGCAGCCAAGAACAGGCTAGCGGGCAGTATTTT,CASSQEQASGQYF
few,NA,TRBJ2-2,TRBV10-1,13,TGCGCCAGCAGTGACAGGGACACCGGGGAGCTGTTTTTT,CASSDRDTGELFF
once,TRBD2,TRBJ2-7,TRBV5-4,16,TGTGCCAGCAGCCGCGGACTAGCGGTGGGGAACTACGAGCAGTACTTC,CASSRGLAVGNYEQYF
NA,NA,TRBJ2-7,TRBV4-3,17,TGCGCCAGCAGCCAGGACTACCGGGACAGAGAGACCTACGAGCAGTACTTC,CASSQDYRDRETYEQYF
NA,TRBD1,TRBJ1-6,TRBV7-2,16,TGTGCCAGCAGCTTATATGGGGGACAGTTTAATTCACCCCTCCACTTT,CASSLYGGQFNSPLHF
once,NA,TRBJ1-1,TRBV9,14,TGTGCCAGCAGCGTCAGGGGCTTGAACACTGAAGCTTTCTTT,CASSVRGLNTEAFF
NA,NA,TRBJ2-7,TRBV6-6,11,TGTGCCAGCTCTAGCCTCTACGAGCAGTACTTC,CASSSLYEQYF
NA,NA,TRBJ1-1,TRBV6-4,14,TGTGCCAGCAGGGAATTTGGAGGGAACACTGAAGCTTTCTTT,CASREFGGNTEAFF
many,TRBD1,TRBJ2-3,TRBV2,15,TGTGCCAGCAGCACGGGACAGGGGAGGACAGATACGCAGTATTTT,CASSTGQGRTDTQYF
NA,TRBD1,TRBJ1-4,TRBV28,13,TGTGCCAGCAGTACGACAGGGCCTACAACCCTGTTTTTT,CASSTTGPTTLFF
NA,TRBD1,TRBJ1-2,TRBV6-5,14,TGTGCCAGCAGTCAAAACCGGGACAGAGATGGCTACACCTTC,CASSQNRDRDGYTF
NA,TRBD2,TRBJ2-5,TRBV11-3,14,TGTGCCAGCAGTCTCACTAGCGGGAGTGAGACCCAGTACTTC,CASSLTSGSETQYF
NA,NA,TRBJ1-2,TRBV3-1/TRBV3-2,15,TGTGCCAGCAGCTCAGGTCGGGGGGCGGACTATGGCTACACCTTC,CASSSGRGADYGYTF
NA,NA,TRBJ1-5,TRBV12-2,14,TGTGCAAGGATCGGGGAACCGGCTGATCAGCCCCAGCATTTT,CARIGEPADQPQHF
NA,TRBD1,TRBJ1-1,TRBV6-1,17,TGTGCCAGCAGTGCCTTATCAGGGGGGCTGGGATCTACTGAAGCTTTCTTT,CASSALSGGLGSTEAFF
NA,NA,TRBJ1-2,TRBV7-9,12,TGTGCCAGCAGCTTTAGTGACTATGGCTACACCTTC,CASSFSDYGYTF
NA,NA,TRBJ2-3,TRBV7-3,15,TGTGCCAGCAGCTTAAGGGCTCAAGGGAGGGATACGCAGTATTTT,CASSLRAQGRDTQYF
NA,NA,TRBJ1-5,TRBV5-8,12,TGTGCCAGCAGCTTGCGGAGTCAGCCCCAGCATTTT,CASSLRSQPQHF